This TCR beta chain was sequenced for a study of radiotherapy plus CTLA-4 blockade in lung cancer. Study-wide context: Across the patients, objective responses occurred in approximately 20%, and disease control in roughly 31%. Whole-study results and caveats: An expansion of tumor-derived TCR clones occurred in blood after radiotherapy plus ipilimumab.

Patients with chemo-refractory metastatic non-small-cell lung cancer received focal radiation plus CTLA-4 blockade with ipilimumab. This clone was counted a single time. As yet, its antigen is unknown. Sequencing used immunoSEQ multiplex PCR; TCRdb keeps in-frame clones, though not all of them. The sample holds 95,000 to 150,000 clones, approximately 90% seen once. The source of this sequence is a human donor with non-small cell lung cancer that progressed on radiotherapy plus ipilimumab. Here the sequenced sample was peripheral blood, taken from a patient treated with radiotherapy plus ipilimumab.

CDR3: CASSKGTGGFEQYF. The CDR3 coding sequence is TGTGCCAGCAGCAAAGGGACAGGGGGGTTCGAGCAGTACTTC. The V call is TRBV7-6, the J call TRBJ2-7; 11 nucleotides match TRBD1. The CDR3 runs 14 residues. The V gene end was trimmed by 5 bases and the J gene end by 6 bases; junction bases not matched to a gene: 6. CDR1 and CDR2 (germline): SGHVS, FNYEAQ.